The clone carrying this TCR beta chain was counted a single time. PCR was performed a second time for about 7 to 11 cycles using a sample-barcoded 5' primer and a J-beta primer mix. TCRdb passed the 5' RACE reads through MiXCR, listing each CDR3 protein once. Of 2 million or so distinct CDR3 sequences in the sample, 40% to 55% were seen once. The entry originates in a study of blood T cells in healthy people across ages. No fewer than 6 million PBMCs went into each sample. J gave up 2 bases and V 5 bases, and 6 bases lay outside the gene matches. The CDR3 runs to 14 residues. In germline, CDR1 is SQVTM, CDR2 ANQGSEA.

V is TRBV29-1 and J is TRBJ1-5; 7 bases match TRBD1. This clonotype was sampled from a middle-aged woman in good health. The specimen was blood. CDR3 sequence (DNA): TGCAGCGTTAGCGGGACAGTGGGCAATCAGCCCCAGCATTTT. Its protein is CSVSGTVGNQPQHF.